One T cell receptor (beta chain) is described in this entry. Its antigen is as yet unknown. The data derive from a study of OX40 agonist ivuxolimab in advanced cancers. Study results and caveats: Among some nonresponders, normalized T-cell clonal expansion was also low. Antigen specificity was not determined for the expanded peripheral T cells.

Data came from immunoSEQ multiplex PCR; TCRdb stores just in-frame clones and leaves some out. This sample has some 96,000 clones, with about 88% found just once. The CDR3 totals 14 residues. Germline V gene sequence: CDR1 SGDLS, CDR2 YYNGEE. Deletions cut 2 bases from V and 5 bases from J, with 13 bases between. The origin of this receptor is an adult with an advanced solid tumor such as melanoma, head and neck, liver or kidney cancer. The gene calls are TRBV9 and TRBJ2-5; D unresolved. The specimen comprised CD4+ or CD8+ T cells sorted from blood, sampled in a trial of the OX40 agonist ivuxolimab. In DNA form, the CDR3 reads TGTGCCAGCAGCGTGTTAGGGTTCGGGGAGACCCAGTACTTC. This sequence encodes CASSVLGFGETQYF. Using reference TRBV9 and TRBJ2-5 for the parts outside the CDR3, the full variable domain is DSGVTQTPKHLITATGQRVTLRCSPRSGDLSVYWYQQSLDQGLQFLIQYYNGEERAKGNILERFSAQQFPDLHSELNLSSLELGDSALYFCASSVLGFGETQYFGPGTRLLVL.